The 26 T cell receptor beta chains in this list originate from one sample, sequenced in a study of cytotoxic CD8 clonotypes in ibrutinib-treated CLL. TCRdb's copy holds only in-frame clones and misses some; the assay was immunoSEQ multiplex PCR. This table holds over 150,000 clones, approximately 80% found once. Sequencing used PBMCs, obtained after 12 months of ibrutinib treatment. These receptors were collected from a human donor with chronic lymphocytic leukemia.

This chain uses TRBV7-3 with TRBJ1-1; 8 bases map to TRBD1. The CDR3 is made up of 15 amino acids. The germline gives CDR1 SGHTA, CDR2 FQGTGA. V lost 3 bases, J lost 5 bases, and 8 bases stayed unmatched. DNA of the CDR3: TGTGCCAGCAGCTTGAACGACAGGGGAGGGACTGAAGCTTTCTTT. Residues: CASSLNDRGGTEAFF.

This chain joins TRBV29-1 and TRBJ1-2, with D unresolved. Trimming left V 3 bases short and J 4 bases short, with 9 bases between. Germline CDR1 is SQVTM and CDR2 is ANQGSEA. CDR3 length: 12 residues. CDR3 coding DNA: TGCAGCGTTGATCCGGGGTCCTATGGCTACACCTTC. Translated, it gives CSVDPGSYGYTF.

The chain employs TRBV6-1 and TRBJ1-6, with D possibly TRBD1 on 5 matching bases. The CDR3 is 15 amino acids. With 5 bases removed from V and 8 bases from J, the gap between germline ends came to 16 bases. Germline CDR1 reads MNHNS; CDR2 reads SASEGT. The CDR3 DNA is TGTGCCAGCAGTCGTGGGGACGGCATCTATTCACCCCTCCACTTT. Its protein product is CASSRGDGIYSPLHF.

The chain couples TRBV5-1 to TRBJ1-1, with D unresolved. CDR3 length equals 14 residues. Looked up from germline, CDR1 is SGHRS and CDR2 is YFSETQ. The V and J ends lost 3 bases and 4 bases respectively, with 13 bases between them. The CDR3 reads CASSWDEWGTEAFF. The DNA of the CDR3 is TGCGCCAGCAGCTGGGATGAGTGGGGCACTGAAGCTTTCTTT.

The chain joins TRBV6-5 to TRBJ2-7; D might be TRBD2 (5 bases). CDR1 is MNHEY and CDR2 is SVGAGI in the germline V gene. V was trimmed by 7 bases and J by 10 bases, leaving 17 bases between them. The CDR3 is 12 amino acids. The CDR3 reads CASTGSRGFQYF. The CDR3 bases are TGTGCCAGCACGGGAAGTCGAGGTTTCCAGTACTTC.

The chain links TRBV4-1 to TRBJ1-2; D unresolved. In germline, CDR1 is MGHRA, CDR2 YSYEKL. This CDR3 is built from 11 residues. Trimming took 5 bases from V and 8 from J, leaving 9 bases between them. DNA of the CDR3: TGCGCCAGCAGCTCTGTAGCGGGCTACACCTTC. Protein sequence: CASSSVAGYTF.

The CDR3 DNA follows: TGTGCCAGCAGCCCGAAGGTGTCAGATACGCAGTATTTT. This gives the protein CASSPKVSDTQYF. V is TRBV7-9 and J is TRBJ2-3, with unresolved D. Trimming cost V 5 bases and J 4 bases, with 10 bases left between them. The CDR3 is 13 residues long. Per germline, CDR1 SEHNR and CDR2 FQNEAQ (reference sequence).

The CDR3, as DNA: TGTGCCAGCAGAAGAACAGGGCCCTACGAGCAGTACTTC. This gives the protein CASRRTGPYEQYF. The chain is built from TRBV28 and TRBJ2-7, with a weak D call TRBD1 (6 bases). The CDR3 consists of 13 residues. The germline V gene encodes CDR1 MDHEN and CDR2 SYDVKM. Trimming pared 6 bases from V and 2 bases from J, leaving 11 bases between.

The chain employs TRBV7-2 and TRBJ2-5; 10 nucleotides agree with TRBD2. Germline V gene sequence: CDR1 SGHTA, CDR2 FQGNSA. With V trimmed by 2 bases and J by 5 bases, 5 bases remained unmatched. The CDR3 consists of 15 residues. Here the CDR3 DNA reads TGTGCCAGCAGCTTAAGCGGGAGGGCCGGGGAGACCCAGTACTTC. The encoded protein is CASSLSGRAGETQYF.

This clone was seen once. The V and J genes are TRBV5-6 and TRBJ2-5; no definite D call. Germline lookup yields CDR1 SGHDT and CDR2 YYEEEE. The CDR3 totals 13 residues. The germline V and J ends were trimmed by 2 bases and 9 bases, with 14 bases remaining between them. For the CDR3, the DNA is TGTGCCAGCAGCTTAAAAGGGTTTGGGTCCCAGTACTTC. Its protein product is CASSLKGFGSQYF.

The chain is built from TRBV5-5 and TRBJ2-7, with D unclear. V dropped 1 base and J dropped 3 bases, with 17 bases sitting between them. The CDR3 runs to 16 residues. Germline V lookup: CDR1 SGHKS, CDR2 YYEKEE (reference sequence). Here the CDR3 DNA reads TGTGCCAGCAGCTTGTCTCCCACGGGCCCGCACTACGAGCAGTACTTC. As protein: CASSLSPTGPHYEQYF.

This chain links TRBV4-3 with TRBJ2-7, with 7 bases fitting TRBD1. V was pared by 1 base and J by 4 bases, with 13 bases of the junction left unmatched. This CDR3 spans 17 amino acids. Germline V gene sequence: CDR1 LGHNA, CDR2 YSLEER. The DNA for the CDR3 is TGCGCCAGCAGCCAAGTCAGGGGGACCGCTCCGACTTACGAGCAGTACTTC. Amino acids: CASSQVRGTAPTYEQYF.

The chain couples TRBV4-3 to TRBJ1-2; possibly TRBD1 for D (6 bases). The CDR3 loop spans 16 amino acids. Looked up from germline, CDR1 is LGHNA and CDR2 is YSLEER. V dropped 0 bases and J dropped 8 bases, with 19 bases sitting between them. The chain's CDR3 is CASSQDSRGQRLGYTF. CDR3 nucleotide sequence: TGCGCCAGCAGCCAAGATAGCCGGGGGCAAAGGTTAGGCTACACCTTC.

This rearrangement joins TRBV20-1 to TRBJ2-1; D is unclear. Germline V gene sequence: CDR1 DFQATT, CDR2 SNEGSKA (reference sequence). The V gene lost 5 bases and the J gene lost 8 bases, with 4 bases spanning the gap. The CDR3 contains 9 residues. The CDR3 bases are TGCAGTGCTCCGCATGAGCAGTTCTTC. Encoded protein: CSAPHEQFF.

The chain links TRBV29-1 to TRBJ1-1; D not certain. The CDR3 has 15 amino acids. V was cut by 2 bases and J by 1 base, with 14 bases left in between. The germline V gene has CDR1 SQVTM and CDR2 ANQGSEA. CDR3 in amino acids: CSVEYSELRNTEAFF. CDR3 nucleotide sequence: TGCAGCGTTGAATACAGCGAGCTCCGGAACACTGAAGCTTTCTTT.

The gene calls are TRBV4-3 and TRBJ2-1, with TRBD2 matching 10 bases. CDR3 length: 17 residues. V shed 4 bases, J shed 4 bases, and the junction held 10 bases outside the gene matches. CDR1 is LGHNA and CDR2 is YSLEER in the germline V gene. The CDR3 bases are TGCGCCAGCAGCCGAGAAAAGACTAGCGGGTTATACAATGAGCAGTTCTTC. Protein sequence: CASSREKTSGLYNEQFF.

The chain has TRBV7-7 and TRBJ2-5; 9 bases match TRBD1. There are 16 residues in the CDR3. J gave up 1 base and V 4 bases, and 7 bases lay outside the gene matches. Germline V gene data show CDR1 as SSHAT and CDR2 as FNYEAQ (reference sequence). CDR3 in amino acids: CASSSATGGVQETQYF. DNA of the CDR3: TGTGCCAGCAGCTCCGCGACAGGGGGTGTCCAAGAGACCCAGTACTTC.

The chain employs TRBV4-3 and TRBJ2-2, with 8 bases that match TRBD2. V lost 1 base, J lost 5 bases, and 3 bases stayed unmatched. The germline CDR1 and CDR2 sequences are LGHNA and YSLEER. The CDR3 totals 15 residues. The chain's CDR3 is CASSQAGGATGELFF. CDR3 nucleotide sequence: TGCGCCAGCAGCCAAGCGGGGGGGGCGACCGGGGAGCTGTTTTTT.

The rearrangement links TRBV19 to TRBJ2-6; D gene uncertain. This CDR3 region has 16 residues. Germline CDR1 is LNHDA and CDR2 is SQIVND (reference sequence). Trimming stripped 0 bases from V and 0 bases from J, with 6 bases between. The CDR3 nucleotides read TGTGCCAGTAGTATAGATGCCTCCTCTGGGGCCAACGTCCTGACTTTC. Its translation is CASSIDASSGANVLTF.

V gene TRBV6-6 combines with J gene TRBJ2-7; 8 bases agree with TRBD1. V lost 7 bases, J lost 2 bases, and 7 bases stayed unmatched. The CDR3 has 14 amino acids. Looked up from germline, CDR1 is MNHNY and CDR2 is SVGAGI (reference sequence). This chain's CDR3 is CASTKEGQAYEQYF. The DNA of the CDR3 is TGTGCCAGCACCAAGGAGGGACAGGCCTACGAGCAGTACTTC.

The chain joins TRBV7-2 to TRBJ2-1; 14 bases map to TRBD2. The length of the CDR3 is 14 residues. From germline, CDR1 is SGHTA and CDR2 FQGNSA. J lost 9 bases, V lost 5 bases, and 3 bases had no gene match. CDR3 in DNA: TGTGCCAGCAGCCGGACTAGCGGGGGGAGTGAGCAGTTCTTC. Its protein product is CASSRTSGGSEQFF. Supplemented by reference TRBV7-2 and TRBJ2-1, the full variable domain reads GAGVSQSPSNKVTEKGKDVELRCDPISGHTALYWYRQSLGQGLEFLIYFQGNSAPDKSGLPSDRFSAERTGGSVSTLTIQRTQQEDSAVYLCASSRTSGGSEQFFGPGTRLTVL.

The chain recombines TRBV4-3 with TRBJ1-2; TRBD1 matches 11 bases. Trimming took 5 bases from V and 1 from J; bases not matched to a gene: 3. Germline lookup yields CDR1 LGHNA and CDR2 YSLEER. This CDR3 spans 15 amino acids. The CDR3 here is CASSYGTGGNYGYTF. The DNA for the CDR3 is TGCGCCAGCAGCTACGGGACAGGGGGTAACTATGGCTACACCTTC.

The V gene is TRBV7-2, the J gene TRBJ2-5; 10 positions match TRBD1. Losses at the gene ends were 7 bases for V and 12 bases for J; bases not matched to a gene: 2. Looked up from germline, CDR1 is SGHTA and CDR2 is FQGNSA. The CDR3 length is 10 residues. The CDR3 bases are TGTGCCAGCATCGGGACAGGGGAGTACTTC. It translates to CASIGTGEYF. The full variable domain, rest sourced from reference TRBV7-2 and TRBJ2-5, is GAGVSQSPSNKVTEKGKDVELRCDPISGHTALYWYRQSLGQGLEFLIYFQGNSAPDKSGLPSDRFSAERTGGSVSTLTIQRTQQEDSAVYLCASIGTGEYFGPGTRLLVL.

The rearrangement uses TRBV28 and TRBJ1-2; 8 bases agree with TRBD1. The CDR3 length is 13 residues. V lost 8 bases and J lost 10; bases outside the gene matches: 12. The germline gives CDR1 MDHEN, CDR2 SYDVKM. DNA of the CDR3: TGTGCCAGCCGCTTGTCCAGGGGGCGCTACTACACCTTC. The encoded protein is CASRLSRGRYYTF.

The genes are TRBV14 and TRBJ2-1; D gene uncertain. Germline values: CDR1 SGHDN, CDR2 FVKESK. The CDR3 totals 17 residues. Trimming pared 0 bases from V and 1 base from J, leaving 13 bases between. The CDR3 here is CASSQDLRVWSYNEQFF. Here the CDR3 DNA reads TGTGCCAGCAGCCAAGATCTTCGGGTGTGGTCCTACAATGAGCAGTTCTTC.

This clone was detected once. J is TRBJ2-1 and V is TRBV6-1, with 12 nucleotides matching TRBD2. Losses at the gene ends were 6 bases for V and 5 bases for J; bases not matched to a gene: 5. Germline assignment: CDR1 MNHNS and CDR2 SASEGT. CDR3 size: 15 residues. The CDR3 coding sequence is TGTGCCAGCAGGACGACTAGCGGGGGAGACAATGAGCAGTTCTTC. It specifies CASRTTSGGDNEQFF.